Listed below are T cell receptor beta chains from one sample, sequenced in a study of cytotoxic CD8 clonotypes in ibrutinib-treated CLL. Clones were read by immunoSEQ multiplex PCR, and TCRdb kept only the in-frame ones, dropping some. Of some 300,000 clones in the sample, about 80% were seen once. The source material was PBMCs, sampled before ibrutinib treatment. Receptors were obtained from a human donor with chronic lymphocytic leukemia. Each CDR3 is given with its conserved first and last residue. Each record gives: J gene, V gene, D gene, clone size, CDR3 DNA, CDR3 protein. D genes are given only for firm matches. Only some rows state a clone size, as once, few, many or a class for expanded clones.

TRBJ1-1,TRBV6-5,-,-,TGTGCCAGCAGAAGCCCAGTGGGCATGAACACTGAAGCTTTCTTT,CASRSPVGMNTEAFF
TRBJ2-7,TRBV28,-,-,TGTGCCAGCAGTTCCCCCCGAGTGGACTCCTACGAGCAGTACTTC,CASSSPRVDSYEQYF
TRBJ2-1,TRBV7-2,TRBD2,-,TGTGCCAGCAGCTTATTTAGCGGGGGAAGCTCCTACAATGAGCAGTTCTTC,CASSLFSGGSSYNEQFF
TRBJ2-5,TRBV7-2,-,-,TGTGCCAGCAGCTTAGGGGGCAGGGCCGCCCTTTATCCCCAGTACTTC,CASSLGGRAALYPQYF
TRBJ2-3,TRBV4-2,TRBD2,-,TGTGCCAGCAGTCCCAGACTAGCGCCCACAGATACGCAGTATTTT,CASSPRLAPTDTQYF
TRBJ2-2,TRBV7-3,TRBD2,-,TGTGCCAGCAGTTTAGGCTTGTCTAGCGGGAGGGACACCGGGGAGCTGTTTTTT,CASSLGLSSGRDTGELFF
TRBJ2-3,TRBV10-2,TRBD2,-,TGCGCCACCTCGGGACTAGCGGGAGCCGATACGCAGTATTTT,CATSGLAGADTQYF
TRBJ2-7,TRBV10-2,TRBD2,-,TGCGCCAGCAGTGATGGGACTAGCGGGAGAGGAACCTACGAGCAGTACTTC,CASSDGTSGRGTYEQYF
TRBJ2-5,TRBV5-6,-,-,TGTGCCAGCAGCTTTGTTCTCGCGAGGCAAGAGACCCAGTACTTC,CASSFVLARQETQYF
TRBJ2-7,TRBV6-6,-,-,TGTGCCAGCAGCCAGGACAAAGACTACGAGCAGTACTTC,CASSQDKDYEQYF
TRBJ2-6,TRBV7-3,-,once,TGTGCCAGCAGGGTGGCAGGGCCCTCTGGGGCCAACGTCCTGACTTTC,CASRVAGPSGANVLTF
TRBJ2-7,TRBV6-5,-,-,TGTGCCAGCAGTAATCCGAGGGACTACGAGCAGTACTTC,CASSNPRDYEQYF
TRBJ2-1,TRBV9,TRBD2,-,TGTGCCAGCAGCGTAGGCGGGAGGGGCTCCTACAATGAGCAGTTCTTC,CASSVGGRGSYNEQFF
TRBJ2-5,TRBV5-1,TRBD2,few,TGCGCCAGCAGCCGGACTAGCGGGGGCCAAGAGACCCAGTACTTC,CASSRTSGGQETQYF
TRBJ1-2,TRBV6-1,-,-,TGTGCCAGCAGTGAAGGTGGGGGCCAGGGGAGCTATGGCTACACCTTC,CASSEGGGQGSYGYTF
TRBJ2-1,TRBV7-7,TRBD2,-,TGTGCCAGCAGCTTGTCGCGGGAGGTCGGTGAGCAGTTCTTC,CASSLSREVGEQFF
TRBJ1-2,TRBV15,-,-,TGTGCCACCAGCAGAGATTTACAGAATCATGGCTACACCTTC,CATSRDLQNHGYTF
TRBJ2-3,TRBV4-3,TRBD1,-,TGCGCCAGCAGCGAACCGGGACAGGGAGAAGATACGCAGTATTTT,CASSEPGQGEDTQYF
TRBJ2-1,TRBV7-9,-,-,TGTGCCAGCAGCTACGATAGAGGCAATGAGCAGTTCTTC,CASSYDRGNEQFF
TRBJ2-7,TRBV5-5,TRBD2,-,TGTGCCAGCAGCTTCCGAACTAGCGGGAGTTACGAGCAGTACTTC,CASSFRTSGSYEQYF
TRBJ2-5,TRBV6-1,-,-,TGTGCCAGCAGTGATGAGAGGTTTTTCGTGACCCAGTACTTC,CASSDERFFVTQYF
TRBJ1-2,TRBV2,-,few,TGTGCCAGCAGTGGGGCCAGGGGTGGCTACACCTTC,CASSGARGGYTF
TRBJ1-4,TRBV7-8,-,-,TGTGCCAGCAGCTTAGCCAGAGCAACTAATGAAAAACTGTTTTTT,CASSLARATNEKLFF
TRBJ1-2,TRBV19,-,few,TGTGCCAGTAGTGAGGGCTTTGGGGGCTATGGCTACACCTTC,CASSEGFGGYGYTF
TRBJ1-2,TRBV4-1,TRBD1,-,TGCGCCAGCAGCCAGGTCAGACGGACAGGGAACTATGGCTACACCTTC,CASSQVRRTGNYGYTF
TRBJ2-3,TRBV2,TRBD2,-,TGTGCCAGCAGTACCCTTAGCGGGAGGGGCCCAGATACGCAGTATTTT,CASSTLSGRGPDTQYF
TRBJ1-2,TRBV6-1,-,few,TGTGCCAGCAGTGTTAGGGCCACTAACTATGGCTACACCTTC,CASSVRATNYGYTF
TRBJ1-2,TRBV30,-,-,TGTGCCTGGGTCTCGGGGGCAGGGGATTCCGAAGGACTGGAATATGGCTACACCTTC,CAWVSGAGDSEGLEYGYTF
TRBJ2-5,TRBV29-1,-,-,TGCAGCGCCCGGACGGGAAACCAAGAAGAGACCCAGTACTTC,CSARTGNQEETQYF
TRBJ1-5,TRBV6-1,-,few,TGTGCCAGCTCCAGTCCCCAGCATTTT,CASSSPQHF
TRBJ1-3,TRBV7-9,-,-,TGTGCCAGCAGCTTCGGGTCCGACTCTGGAAACACCATATATTTT,CASSFGSDSGNTIYF
TRBJ1-2,TRBV5-1,-,-,TGCGCCAGCAGCCCAGTCCCCGATTATGGCTACACCTTC,CASSPVPDYGYTF
TRBJ1-2,TRBV5-4,TRBD1,-,TGTGCCAGCAGCTTACGGACAGGCTACTATGGCTACACCTTC,CASSLRTGYYGYTF
TRBJ2-3,TRBV4-3,TRBD2,-,TGCGCCAGCAGCCAAGGGCTAGTAGCGGGAGGGTTAGATACGCAGTATTTT,CASSQGLVAGGLDTQYF
TRBJ2-7,TRBV4-3,-,-,TGCGCCAGCAGCCAATACGCAGGGCATTACGAGCAGTACTTC,CASSQYAGHYEQYF
TRBJ2-3,TRBV29-1,TRBD2,-,TGCAGCGTTGAAGGCGGGAGGGTAGATACGCAGTATTTT,CSVEGGRVDTQYF
TRBJ2-7,TRBV4-1,TRBD1,-,TGCGCCAGCAGCCAATCCGGGACAGGGGCCAATCAAGCCTACGAGCAGTACTTC,CASSQSGTGANQAYEQYF
TRBJ2-1,TRBV9,TRBD2,-,TGTGCCAGCAGCGGTACTAGCGCCTACAATGAGCAGTTCTTC,CASSGTSAYNEQFF
TRBJ1-5,TRBV7-6,-,-,TGTGCCAGCAGCTTAGAGGTAGGGGCCAGCAATCAGCCCCAGCATTTT,CASSLEVGASNQPQHF
TRBJ2-7,TRBV4-3,-,-,TGCGCCAGCAGCCAAGATTCAGAGAGCCCCTACGAGCAGTACTTC,CASSQDSESPYEQYF
TRBJ2-2,TRBV30,-,-,TGTGCCTGGAGTGTACGCCCCACCCTCGGGGAGCTGTTTTTT,CAWSVRPTLGELFF
TRBJ2-7,TRBV5-1,TRBD1,-,TGCGCCAGCAGCTTGGACAGTCCCGGGACAGGGTACCTCGCCTCCTACGAGCAGTACTTC,CASSLDSPGTGYLASYEQYF
TRBJ2-7,TRBV9,TRBD2,-,TGTGCCAGCAGCGGACTAGCGGGAAACTATGAGCAGTACTTC,CASSGLAGNYEQYF
TRBJ2-1,TRBV11-3,TRBD2,-,TGTGCCAGCAGCTCAACTAGCGGAGTCTACAATGAGCAGTTCTTC,CASSSTSGVYNEQFF
TRBJ2-1,TRBV19,TRBD2,few,TGTGCCAGTAAGTCGGCGGGAGGGTTAGATGAGCAGTTCTTC,CASKSAGGLDEQFF
TRBJ2-3,TRBV9,TRBD2,-,TGTGCCAGCAGCCCCAGGGTTGCGCTAGCGGGAGTCGCAGATACGCAGTATTTT,CASSPRVALAGVADTQYF
TRBJ1-1,TRBV9,TRBD1,-,TGTGCCAGCAGCGGACAGGGCAACACTGAAGCTTTCTTT,CASSGQGNTEAFF
TRBJ2-1,TRBV9,TRBD2,once,TGTGCCAGCAGCGCTACTAGCGGGAGTTACAATGAGCAGTTCTTC,CASSATSGSYNEQFF
TRBJ2-2,TRBV15,-,once,TGTGCCACCAGCATCTCAGGGGCAGTAGCAGGGGCCGGGGAGCTGTTTTTT,CATSISGAVAGAGELFF
TRBJ2-5,TRBV4-3,-,-,TGCGCCAGCAGCCCAAAGGGAACAGGGCGGGAGACCCAGTACTTC,CASSPKGTGRETQYF
TRBJ1-2,TRBV19,-,-,TGTGCCAGTACCGACCTGTATGGCTACACCTTC,CASTDLYGYTF
TRBJ2-5,TRBV23-1,TRBD2,-,TGCGCCAGCAGACCCTCGAAGCGGGAGGACAACACGAAGGAAGAGACCCAGTACTTC,CASRPSKREDNTKEETQYF
TRBJ1-3,TRBV28,-,-,TGTGCCAGCAGTTTCGCCCAGGGTTGGCAAAACACCATATATTTT,CASSFAQGWQNTIYF